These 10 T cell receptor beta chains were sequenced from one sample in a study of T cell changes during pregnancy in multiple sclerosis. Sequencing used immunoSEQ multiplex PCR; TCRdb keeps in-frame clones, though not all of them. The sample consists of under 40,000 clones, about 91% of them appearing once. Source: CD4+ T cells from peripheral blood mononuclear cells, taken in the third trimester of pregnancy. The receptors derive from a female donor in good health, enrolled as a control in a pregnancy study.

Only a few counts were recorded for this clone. The CDR3 here is CASSARALDTYEQYF. CDR3 sequence (DNA): TGTGCCAGCAGCGCCAGGGCTCTGGATACCTACGAGCAGTACTTC. The V call is TRBV7-2, the J call TRBJ2-7; D might be TRBD1 (5 bases). Germline V gives CDR1 SGHTA, CDR2 FQGNSA. The length of the CDR3 is 15 residues. Trimming pared 5 bases from V and 2 bases from J, leaving 16 bases between.

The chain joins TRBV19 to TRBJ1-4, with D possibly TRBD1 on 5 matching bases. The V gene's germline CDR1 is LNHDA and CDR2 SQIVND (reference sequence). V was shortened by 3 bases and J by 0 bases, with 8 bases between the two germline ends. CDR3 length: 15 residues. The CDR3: CASSMAGATNEKLFF. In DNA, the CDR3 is TGTGCCAGTAGTATGGCGGGGGCAACTAATGAAAAACTGTTTTTT.

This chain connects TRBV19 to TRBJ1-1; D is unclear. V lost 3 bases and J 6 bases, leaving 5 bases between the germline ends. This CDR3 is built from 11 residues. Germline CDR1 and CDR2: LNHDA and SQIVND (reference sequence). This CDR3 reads CASSIAAEAFF. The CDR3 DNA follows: TGTGCCAGTAGTATTGCGGCTGAAGCTTTCTTT.

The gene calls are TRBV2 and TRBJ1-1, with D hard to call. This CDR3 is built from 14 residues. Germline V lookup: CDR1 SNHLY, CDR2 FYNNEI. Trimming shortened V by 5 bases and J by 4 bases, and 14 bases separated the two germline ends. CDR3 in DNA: TGTGCCAGCAGTAATCCCGAGAGAGGCACTGAAGCTTTCTTT. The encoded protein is CASSNPERGTEAFF.

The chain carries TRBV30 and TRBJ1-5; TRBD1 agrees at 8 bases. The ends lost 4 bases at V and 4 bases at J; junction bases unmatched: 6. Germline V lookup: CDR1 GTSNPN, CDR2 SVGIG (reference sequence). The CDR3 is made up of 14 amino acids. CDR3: CAWNKDRANQPQHF. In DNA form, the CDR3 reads TGTGCCTGGAACAAGGACAGGGCTAATCAGCCCCAGCATTTT.

CDR3 sequence: CASSPGLAGAQDTQYF. DNA of the CDR3: TGTGCCAGCAGCCCGGGACTAGCGGGGGCCCAAGATACGCAGTATTTT. The chain links TRBV7-8 to TRBJ2-3, with 14 nucleotides matching TRBD2. CDR1 is SGHVS, CDR2 FQNEAQ, per germline. The CDR3 length is 16 residues. Germline trimming cut 5 bases from V and 5 bases from J; bases unmatched to any gene: 6.

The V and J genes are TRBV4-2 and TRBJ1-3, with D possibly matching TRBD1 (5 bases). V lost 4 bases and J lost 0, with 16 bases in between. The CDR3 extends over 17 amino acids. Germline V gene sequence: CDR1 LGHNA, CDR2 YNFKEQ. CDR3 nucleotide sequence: TGTGCCAGCAGCCGACAGCAAGATACCCACTCTGGAAACACCATATATTTT. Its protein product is CASSRQQDTHSGNTIYF.

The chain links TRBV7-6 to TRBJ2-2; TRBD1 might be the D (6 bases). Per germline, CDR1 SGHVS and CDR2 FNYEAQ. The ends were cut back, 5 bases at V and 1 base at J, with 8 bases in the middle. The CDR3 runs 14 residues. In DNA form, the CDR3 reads TGTGCCAGCAGCCTACAGGGGAACACCGGGGAGCTGTTTTTT. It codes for CASSLQGNTGELFF.

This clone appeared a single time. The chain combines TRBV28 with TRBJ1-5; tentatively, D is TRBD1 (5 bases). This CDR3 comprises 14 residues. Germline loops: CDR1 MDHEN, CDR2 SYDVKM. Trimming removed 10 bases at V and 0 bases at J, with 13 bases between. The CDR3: CATTDSNSNQPQHF. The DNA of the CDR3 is TGTGCCACTACCGACAGCAATAGCAATCAGCCCCAGCATTTT.

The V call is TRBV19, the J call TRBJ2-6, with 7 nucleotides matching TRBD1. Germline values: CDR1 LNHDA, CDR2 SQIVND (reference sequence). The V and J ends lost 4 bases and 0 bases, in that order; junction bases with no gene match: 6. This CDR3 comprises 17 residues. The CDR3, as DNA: TGTGCCAGTAGTACCCCGGGACAGCTCTCTGGGGCCAACGTCCTGACTTTC. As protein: CASSTPGQLSGANVLTF.